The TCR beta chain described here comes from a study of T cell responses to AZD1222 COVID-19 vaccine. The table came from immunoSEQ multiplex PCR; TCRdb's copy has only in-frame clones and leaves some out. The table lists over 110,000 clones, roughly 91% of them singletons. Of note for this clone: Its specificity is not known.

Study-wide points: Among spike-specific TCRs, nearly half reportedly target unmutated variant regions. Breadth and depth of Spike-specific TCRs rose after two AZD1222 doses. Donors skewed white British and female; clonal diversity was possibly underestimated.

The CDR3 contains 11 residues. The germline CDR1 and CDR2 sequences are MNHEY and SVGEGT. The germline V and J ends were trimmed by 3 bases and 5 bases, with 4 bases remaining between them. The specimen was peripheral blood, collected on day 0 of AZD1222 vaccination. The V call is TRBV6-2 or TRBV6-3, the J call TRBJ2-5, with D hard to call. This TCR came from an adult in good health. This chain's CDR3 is CASSYSETQYF. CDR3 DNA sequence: TGTGCCAGCAGTTATTCTGAGACCCAGTACTTC.